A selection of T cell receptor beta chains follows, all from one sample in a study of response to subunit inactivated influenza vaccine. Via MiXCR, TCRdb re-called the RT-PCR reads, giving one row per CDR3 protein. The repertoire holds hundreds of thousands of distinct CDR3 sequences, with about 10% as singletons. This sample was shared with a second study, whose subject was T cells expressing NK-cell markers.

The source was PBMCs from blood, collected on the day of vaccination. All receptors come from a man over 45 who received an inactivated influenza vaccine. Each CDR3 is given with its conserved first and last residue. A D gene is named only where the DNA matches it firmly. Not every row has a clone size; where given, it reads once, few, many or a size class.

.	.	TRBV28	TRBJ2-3	CASSSSKRSTDTQYF	TGTGCCAGCAGTTCCTCCAAGCGGAGCACAGATACGCAGTATTTT
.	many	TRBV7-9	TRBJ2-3	CASSFVGKDTQYF	TGTGCCAGCAGCTTTGTCGGGAAAGATACGCAGTATTTT
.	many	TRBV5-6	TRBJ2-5	CASSNMKVLQETQYF	TGTGCCAGCAGCAACATGAAAGTACTTCAAGAGACCCAGTACTTC
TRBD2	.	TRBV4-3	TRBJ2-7	CASSKASGSAYEQYF	TGCGCCAGCAGCAAGGCTAGCGGGAGTGCCTACGAGCAGTACTTC
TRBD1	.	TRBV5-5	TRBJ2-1	CASSLSGTGINEQFF	TGTGCCAGCAGCTTGTCCGGGACAGGGATCAATGAGCAGTTCTTC
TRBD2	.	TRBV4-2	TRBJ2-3	CASSQELTSGRPDTQYF	TGTGCCAGCAGCCAGGAGCTGACTAGCGGGAGGCCAGATACGCAGTATTTT
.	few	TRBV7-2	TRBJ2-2	CASSLGLLTGELFF	TGTGCCAGCAGCTTAGGCCTTCTCACCGGGGAGCTGTTTTTT
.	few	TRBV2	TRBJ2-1	CASIILDTLYNEQFF	TGTGCCAGCATAATTCTAGATACCCTTTACAATGAGCAGTTCTTC
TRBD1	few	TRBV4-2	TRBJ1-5	CASSPSVTGGDQPQHF	TGTGCCAGCAGCCCCTCCGTAACAGGGGGTGATCAGCCCCAGCATTTT
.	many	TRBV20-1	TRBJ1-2	CSASDSSTYGYTF	TGCAGTGCTTCGGACAGTTCGACGTATGGCTACACCTTC
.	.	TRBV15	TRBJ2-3	CATSRTRALVVTQYF	TGTGCCACCAGCAGGACCCGGGCCCTGGTTGTTACGCAGTATTTT
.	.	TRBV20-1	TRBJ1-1	CSAVRGAEAFF	TGCAGTGCAGTCCGGGGCGCTGAAGCTTTCTTT
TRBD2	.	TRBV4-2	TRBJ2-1	CASSQEYFTSGGWAEQFF	TGTGCCAGCAGCCAAGAATATTTCACTAGCGGGGGATGGGCTGAGCAGTTCTTC
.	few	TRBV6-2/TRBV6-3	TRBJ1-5	CASSYGRSGNQPQHF	TGTGCCAGCAGTTACGGCCGGAGTGGCAATCAGCCCCAGCATTTT
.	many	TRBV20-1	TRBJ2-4	CSAPGYTSGNIQYF	TGCAGTGCTCCCGGGTACACCTCGGGAAACATTCAGTACTTC
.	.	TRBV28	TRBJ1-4	CASRTRPSANEKLFF	TGTGCCAGTAGAACCCGTCCCTCAGCTAATGAAAAACTGTTTTTT
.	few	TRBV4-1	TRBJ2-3	CASSQVGRFTSTQYF	TGCGCCAGCAGCCAAGTAGGCCGCTTCACTAGTACGCAGTATTTT
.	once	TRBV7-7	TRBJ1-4	CASSREINEKLFF	TGTGCTAGCAGCCGCGAAATTAATGAAAAACTGTTTTTT
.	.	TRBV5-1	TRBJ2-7	CASSLGHTKSYEQYF	TGCGCCAGCAGCTTGGGACATACGAAGTCCTACGAGCAGTACTTC
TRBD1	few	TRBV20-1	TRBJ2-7	CSANRDRGSEQYF	TGCAGTGCCAACCGGGACAGGGGAAGCGAGCAGTACTTC
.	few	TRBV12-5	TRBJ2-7	CASGLGPCPWTSYEQYF	TGTGCTAGTGGTTTGGGACCCTGTCCCTGGACGTCCTACGAGCAGTACTTC
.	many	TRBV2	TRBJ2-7	CASTSSYEQYF	TGTGCCAGCACGAGCTCCTACGAGCAGTACTTC
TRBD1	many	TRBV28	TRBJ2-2	CASSPLRDRGGELFF	TGTGCCAGCAGTCCCCTCAGGGACAGGGGCGGGGAGCTGTTTTTT
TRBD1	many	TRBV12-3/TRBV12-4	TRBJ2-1	CASSLLGQGANEQFF	TGTGCCAGCAGTTTATTGGGACAGGGGGCCAATGAGCAGTTCTTC
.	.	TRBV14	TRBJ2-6	CASGKEGSGANVLTF	TGTGCCAGCGGAAAAGAGGGATCAGGGGCCAACGTCCTGACTTTC
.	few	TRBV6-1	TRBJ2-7	CASLDSSYEQYF	TGTGCCAGCTTGGACAGCTCCTACGAGCAGTACTTC
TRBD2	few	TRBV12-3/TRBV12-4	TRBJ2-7	CASSLRVAGFYEQYF	TGTGCCAGCAGTTTAAGGGTAGCGGGATTCTACGAGCAGTACTTC
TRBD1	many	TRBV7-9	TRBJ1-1	CASSYGQENTEAFF	TGTGCCAGCAGCTACGGACAGGAGAACACTGAAGCTTTCTTT
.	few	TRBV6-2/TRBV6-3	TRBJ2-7	CASNSEGVSSYEQYF	TGTGCCAGCAACTCCGAGGGGGTCAGCTCCTACGAGCAGTACTTC